A single T cell receptor (beta chain) is shown here with its context. The target of this receptor is not known. No base qualities exist here, and no much larger clone lies one base off it. The entry originates in a study of blood T cell repertoires in COVID-19 (dated by TCRdb to 2020 to 2022). At the level of the whole study: Samples covering the acute and convalescent phases of COVID-19 were provided by collaborators in the United States, Italy and Spain. The repertoires were released in a freely available public database intended as a resource for research on the immune response to SARS-CoV-2. Samples were obtained from the ongoing ImmuneRACE study (first 160 participants) and from over 1,000 subjects provided by 6 global collaborators. Deeply sampled blood TCRbeta repertoires from subjects exposed to, actively infected with, or recovered from COVID-19 were included in the dataset. The prospective study material was composed of cDNA or gDNA derived from T cells, B-cell-depleted T cells, or PBMCs. Nearly every sample came with metadata listing a de-identified subject ID, COVID-19 status, age in years and sex. Where HLA class I and class II types were available, the types were taken from metadata supplied by the sample provider, not from assay-based typing.

V has 5 bases trimmed and J has 4 bases trimmed; junction bases matching no gene number 8. The CDR3 sequence holds 16 residues, the cysteine and phenylalanine included. Only CDR3 DNA is held: 48 bases, read in frame from base 1. Taken from the germline V gene, the CDR1 and CDR2 loops are MDHEN and SYDVKM. The immunoSEQ Assay, a bias-controlled multiplex PCR, was used to amplify TCRbeta CDR3 regions from genomic DNA. In the original analysis: Within the assay, amplification of reference gene primers was used to estimate how many nucleated cells each sample contained. To quantify the absolute abundance of each unique TCRbeta CDR3 rearrangement, sequence reads were collapsed and filtered. For each sample, productive Simpson clonality was calculated as the square root of Simpson's diversity index across productive rearrangements. TCRdb obtained this table from immuneACCESS and retained in-frame rearrangements with V and J assigned. These tables miss some clones; where compared with another copy, unresolved V genes account for less than half of the shortfall, and the remainder is unexplained. V, J and clone size were drawn from that table, and D and trimming were deduced from the DNA. The sample yields about 210,000 clones; around nine tenths were counted once. The ten largest clonotypes hold about 2.9% of the sample.

General conclusions and limits of the study: The quantity of clinical and demographic metadata differed by source and by participant and was supplied without curation.

Each collaborating institution followed its own protocols to collect whole blood in K2EDTA tubes. Collaborator samples were shipped for TCRbeta analysis as frozen whole blood, isolated PBMCs, or DNA extracted from either sample type. The clonotype comes from a man aged 55 to 69 with acute or convalescent COVID-19. The sequence is built from TRBV28 and TRBJ1-4, and 9 junctional nucleotides match TRBD1. The sample taken for sequencing was peripheral blood. The CDR3 has the sequence CASSQHRQGGNEKLFF. The DNA is TGTGCCAGCAGTCAACATCGACAGGGGGGTAATGAAAAACTGTTTTTT.